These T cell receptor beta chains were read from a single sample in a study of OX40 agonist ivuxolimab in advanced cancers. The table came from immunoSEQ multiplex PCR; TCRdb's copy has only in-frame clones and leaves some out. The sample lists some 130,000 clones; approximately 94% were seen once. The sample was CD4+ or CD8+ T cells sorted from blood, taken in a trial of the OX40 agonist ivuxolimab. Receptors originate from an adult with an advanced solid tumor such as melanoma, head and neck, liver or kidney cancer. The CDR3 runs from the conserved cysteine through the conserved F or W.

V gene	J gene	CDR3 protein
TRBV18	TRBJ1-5	CASSPLESNQPQHF
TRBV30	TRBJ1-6	CAWREGYNSPLHF
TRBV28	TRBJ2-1	CASSFRLAGVNEQFF
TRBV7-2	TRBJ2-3	CASSSQSTDTQYF
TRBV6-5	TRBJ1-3	CASSIDGFSGNTIYF
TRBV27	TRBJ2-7	CASSFGSGLSSYEQYF
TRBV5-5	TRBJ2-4	CASSLAVSQGEGKNIQYF
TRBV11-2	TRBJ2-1	CASSSGSGRPENEQFF
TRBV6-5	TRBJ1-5	CASTPGGSGHQPQHF
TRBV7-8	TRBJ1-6	CASSQPYNSPLHF
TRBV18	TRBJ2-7	CASSLGTGTGDEQYF
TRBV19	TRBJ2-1	CASNPTGFSYNEQFF
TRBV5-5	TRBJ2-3	CASSPGLRTDTQYF